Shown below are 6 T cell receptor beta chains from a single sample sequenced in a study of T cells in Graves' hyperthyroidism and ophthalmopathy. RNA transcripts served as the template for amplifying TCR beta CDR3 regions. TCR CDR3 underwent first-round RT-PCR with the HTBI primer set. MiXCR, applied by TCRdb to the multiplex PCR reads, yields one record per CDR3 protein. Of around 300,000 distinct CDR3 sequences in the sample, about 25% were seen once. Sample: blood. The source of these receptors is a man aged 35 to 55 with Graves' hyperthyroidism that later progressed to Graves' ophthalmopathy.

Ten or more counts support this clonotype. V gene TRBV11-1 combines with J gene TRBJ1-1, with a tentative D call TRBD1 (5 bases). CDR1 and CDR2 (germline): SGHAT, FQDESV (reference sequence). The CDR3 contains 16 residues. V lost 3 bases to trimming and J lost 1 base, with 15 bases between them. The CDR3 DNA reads TGTGCCAGCAGCTTTGTCGGTCTAGGGGCGAACACTGAAGCTTTCTTT. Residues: CASSFVGLGANTEAFF.

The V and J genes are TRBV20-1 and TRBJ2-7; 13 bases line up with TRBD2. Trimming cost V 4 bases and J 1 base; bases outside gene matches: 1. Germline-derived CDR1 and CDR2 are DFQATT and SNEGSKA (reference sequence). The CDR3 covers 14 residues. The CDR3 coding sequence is TGCAGTGCTACGGGACTAGCGGGATCCTACGAGCAGTACTTC. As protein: CSATGLAGSYEQYF.

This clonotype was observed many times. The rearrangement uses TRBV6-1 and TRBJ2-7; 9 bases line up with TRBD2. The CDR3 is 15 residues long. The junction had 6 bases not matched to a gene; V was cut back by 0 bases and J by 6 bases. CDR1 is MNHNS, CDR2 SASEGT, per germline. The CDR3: CASSEAGGRVSEQYF. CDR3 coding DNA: TGTGCCAGCAGTGAAGCGGGCGGGAGGGTAAGCGAGCAGTACTTC.

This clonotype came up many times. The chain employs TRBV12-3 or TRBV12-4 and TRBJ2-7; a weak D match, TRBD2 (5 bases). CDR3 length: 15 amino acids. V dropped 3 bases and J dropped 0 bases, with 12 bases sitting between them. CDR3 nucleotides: TGTGCCAGCAGTTTTTCCTCCGGGGTCTCCTACGAGCAGTACTTC. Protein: CASSFSSGVSYEQYF.

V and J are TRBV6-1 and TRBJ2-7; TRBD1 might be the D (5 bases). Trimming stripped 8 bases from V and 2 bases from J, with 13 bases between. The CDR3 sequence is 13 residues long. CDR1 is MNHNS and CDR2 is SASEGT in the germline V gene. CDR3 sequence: CASGSGLTYEQYF. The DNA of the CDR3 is TGTGCCAGCGGATCAGGGTTAACCTACGAGCAGTACTTC.

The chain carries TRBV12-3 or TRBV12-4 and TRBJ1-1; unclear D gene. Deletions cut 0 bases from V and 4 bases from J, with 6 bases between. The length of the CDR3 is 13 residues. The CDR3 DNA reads TGTGCCAGCAGTTTAGCGTCGGGCACTGAAGCTTTCTTT. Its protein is CASSLASGTEAFF.